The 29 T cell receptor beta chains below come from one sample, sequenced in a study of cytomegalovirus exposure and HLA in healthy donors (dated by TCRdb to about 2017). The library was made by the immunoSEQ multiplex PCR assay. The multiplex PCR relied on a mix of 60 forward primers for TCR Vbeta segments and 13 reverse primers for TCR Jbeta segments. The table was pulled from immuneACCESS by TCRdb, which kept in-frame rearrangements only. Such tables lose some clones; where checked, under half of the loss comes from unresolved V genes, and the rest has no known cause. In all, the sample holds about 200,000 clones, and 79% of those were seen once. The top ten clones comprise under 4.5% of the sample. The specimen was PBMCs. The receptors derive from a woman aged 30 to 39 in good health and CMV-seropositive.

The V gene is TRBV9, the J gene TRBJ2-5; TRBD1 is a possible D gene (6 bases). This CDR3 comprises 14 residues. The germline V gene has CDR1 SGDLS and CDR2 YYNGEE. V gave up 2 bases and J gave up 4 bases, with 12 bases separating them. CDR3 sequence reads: CASSVRGGLETQYF. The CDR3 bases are TGTGCCAGCAGCGTGAGAGGGGGATTAGAGACCCAGTACTTC.

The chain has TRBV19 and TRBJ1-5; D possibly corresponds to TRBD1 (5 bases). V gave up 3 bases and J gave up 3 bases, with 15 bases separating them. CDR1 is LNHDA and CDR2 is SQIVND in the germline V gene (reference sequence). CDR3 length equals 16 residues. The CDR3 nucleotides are TGTGCCAGTAGTATTATAGGGGTGCCGGCCAATCAGCCCCAGCATTTT. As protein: CASSIIGVPANQPQHF. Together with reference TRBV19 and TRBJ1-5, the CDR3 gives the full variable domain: DGGITQSPKYLFRKEGQNVTLSCEQNLNHDAMYWYRQDPGQGLRLIYYSQIVNDFQKGDIAEGYSVSREKKESFPLTVTSAQKNPTAFYLCASSIIGVPANQPQHFGDGTRLSIL.

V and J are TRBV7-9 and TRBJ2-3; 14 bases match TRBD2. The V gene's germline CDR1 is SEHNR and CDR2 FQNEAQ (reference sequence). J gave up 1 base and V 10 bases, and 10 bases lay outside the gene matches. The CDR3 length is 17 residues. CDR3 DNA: TGTGCCATCAGAAGGACTAGCGGGAGGCCGGGCACAGATACGCAGTATTTT. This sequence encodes CAIRRTSGRPGTDTQYF.

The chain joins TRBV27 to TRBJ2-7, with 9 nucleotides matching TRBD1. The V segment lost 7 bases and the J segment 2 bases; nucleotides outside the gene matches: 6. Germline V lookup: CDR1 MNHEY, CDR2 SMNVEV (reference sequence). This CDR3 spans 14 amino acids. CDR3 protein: CASNAGTGTYEQYF. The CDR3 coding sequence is TGTGCCAGCAACGCCGGGACAGGGACCTACGAGCAGTACTTC.

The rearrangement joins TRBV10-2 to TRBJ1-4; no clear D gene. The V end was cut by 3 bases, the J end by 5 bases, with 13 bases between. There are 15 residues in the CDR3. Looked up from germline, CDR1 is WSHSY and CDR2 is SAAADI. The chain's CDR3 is CASSERWGGNEKLFF. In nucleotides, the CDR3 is TGCGCCAGCAGTGAACGGTGGGGAGGGAATGAAAAACTGTTTTTT.

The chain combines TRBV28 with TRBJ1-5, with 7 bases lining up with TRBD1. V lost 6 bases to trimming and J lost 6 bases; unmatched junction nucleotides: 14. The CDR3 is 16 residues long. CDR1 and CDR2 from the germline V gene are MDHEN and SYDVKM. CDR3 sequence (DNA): TGTGCCAGCAGGGATCGAACAGGGGAGATGGGTCAGCCCCAGCATTTT. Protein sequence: CASRDRTGEMGQPQHF.

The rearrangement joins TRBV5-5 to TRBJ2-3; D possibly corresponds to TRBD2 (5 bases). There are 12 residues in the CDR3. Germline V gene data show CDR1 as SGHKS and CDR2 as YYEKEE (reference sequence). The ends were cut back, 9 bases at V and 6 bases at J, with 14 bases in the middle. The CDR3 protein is CATSLSGDTQYF. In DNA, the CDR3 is TGTGCCACCTCCCTGTCGGGGGATACGCAGTATTTT.

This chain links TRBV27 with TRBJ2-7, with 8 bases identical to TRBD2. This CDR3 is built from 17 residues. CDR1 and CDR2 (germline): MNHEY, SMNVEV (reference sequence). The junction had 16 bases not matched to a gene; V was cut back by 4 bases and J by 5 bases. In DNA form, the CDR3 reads TGTGCCAGCAGTTCCCCGGTGGGAGCGGGAGTACTTGACGAGCAGTACTTC. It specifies CASSSPVGAGVLDEQYF.

The CDR3 DNA is TGCGCCAGCAGCTCATACAGGGAAGGTGGAAACACCATATATTTT. Amino acid sequence: CASSSYREGGNTIYF. The chain is built from TRBV5-1 and TRBJ1-3; tentative D call: TRBD1 (6 bases). Germline assignment: CDR1 SGHRS and CDR2 YFSETQ. The CDR3 covers 15 residues. Deletions cut 3 bases from V and 3 bases from J, with 13 bases between.

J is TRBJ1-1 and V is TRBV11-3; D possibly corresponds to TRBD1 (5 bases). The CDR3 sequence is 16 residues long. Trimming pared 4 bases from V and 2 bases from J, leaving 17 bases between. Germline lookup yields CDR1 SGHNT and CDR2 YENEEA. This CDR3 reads CASSSNRGGTNTEAFF. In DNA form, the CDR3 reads TGTGCCAGCAGCTCGAACCGGGGGGGTACCAACACTGAAGCTTTCTTT. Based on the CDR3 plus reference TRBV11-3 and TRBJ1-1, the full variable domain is EAGVVQSPRYKIIEKKQPVAFWCNPISGHNTLYWYLQNLGQGPELLIRYENEEAVDDSQLPKDRFSAERLKGVDSTLKIQPAELGDSAVYLCASSSNRGGTNTEAFFGQGTRLTVV.

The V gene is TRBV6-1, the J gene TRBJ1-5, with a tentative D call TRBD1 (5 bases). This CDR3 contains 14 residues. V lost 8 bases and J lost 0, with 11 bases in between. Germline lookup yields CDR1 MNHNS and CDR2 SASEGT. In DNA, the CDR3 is TGTGCCAGCCTCCAGACAGATAGCAATCAGCCCCAGCATTTT. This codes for CASLQTDSNQPQHF.

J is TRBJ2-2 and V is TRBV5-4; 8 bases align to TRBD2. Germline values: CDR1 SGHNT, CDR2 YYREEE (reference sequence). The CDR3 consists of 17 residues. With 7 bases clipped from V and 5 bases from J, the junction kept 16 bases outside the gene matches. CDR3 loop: CASYPQRTGGPTGELFF. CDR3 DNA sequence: TGTGCCAGCTATCCTCAGCGGACGGGAGGGCCAACCGGGGAGCTGTTTTTT.

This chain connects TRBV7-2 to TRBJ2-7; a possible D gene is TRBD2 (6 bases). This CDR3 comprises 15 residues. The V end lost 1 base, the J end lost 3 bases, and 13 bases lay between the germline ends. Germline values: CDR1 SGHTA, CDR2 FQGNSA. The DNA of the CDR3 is TGTGCCAGCAGCTTAGATCCGGGACTCGACTACGAGCAGTACTTC. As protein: CASSLDPGLDYEQYF. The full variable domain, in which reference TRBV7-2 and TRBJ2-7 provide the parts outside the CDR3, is GAGVSQSPSNKVTEKGKDVELRCDPISGHTALYWYRQSLGQGLEFLIYFQGNSAPDKSGLPSDRFSAERTGGSVSTLTIQRTQQEDSAVYLCASSLDPGLDYEQYFGPGTRLTVT.

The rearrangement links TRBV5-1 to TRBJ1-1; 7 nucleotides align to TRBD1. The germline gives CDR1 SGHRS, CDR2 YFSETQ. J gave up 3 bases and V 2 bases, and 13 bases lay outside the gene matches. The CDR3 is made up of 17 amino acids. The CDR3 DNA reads TGCGCCAGCAGCTTAGTTAGGAACAGGGGAACGGACACTGAAGCTTTCTTT. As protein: CASSLVRNRGTDTEAFF.

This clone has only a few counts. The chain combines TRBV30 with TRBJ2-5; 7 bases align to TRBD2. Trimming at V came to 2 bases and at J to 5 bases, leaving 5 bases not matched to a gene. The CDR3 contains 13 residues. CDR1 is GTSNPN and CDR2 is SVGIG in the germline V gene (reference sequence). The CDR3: CAWSQRDRETQYF. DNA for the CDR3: TGTGCCTGGAGTCAGCGGGATCGGGAGACCCAGTACTTC.

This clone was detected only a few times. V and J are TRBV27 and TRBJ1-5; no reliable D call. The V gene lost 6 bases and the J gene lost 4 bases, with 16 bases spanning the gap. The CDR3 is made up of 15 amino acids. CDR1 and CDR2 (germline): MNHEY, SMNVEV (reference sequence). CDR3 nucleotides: TGTGCCAGCAGCTCTGGCGGTTATAGTAATCAGCCCCAGCATTTT. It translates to CASSSGGYSNQPQHF.

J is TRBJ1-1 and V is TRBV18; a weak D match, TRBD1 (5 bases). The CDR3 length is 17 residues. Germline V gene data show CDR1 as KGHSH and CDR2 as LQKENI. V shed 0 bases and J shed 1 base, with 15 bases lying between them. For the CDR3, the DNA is TGTGCCAGCTCACCACCGGGAATTGGGGCTTCGAACACTGAAGCTTTCTTT. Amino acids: CASSPPGIGASNTEAFF.

CDR3 sequence (DNA): TGCGCCAGCAGCTTGACAGCCAACTATGGCTACACCTTC. It is translated as CASSLTANYGYTF. The chain combines TRBV5-1 with TRBJ1-2, with D unclear. The CDR3 contains 13 residues. Germline loops: CDR1 SGHRS, CDR2 YFSETQ. V lost 1 base, J lost 2 bases, and 6 bases lay in between.

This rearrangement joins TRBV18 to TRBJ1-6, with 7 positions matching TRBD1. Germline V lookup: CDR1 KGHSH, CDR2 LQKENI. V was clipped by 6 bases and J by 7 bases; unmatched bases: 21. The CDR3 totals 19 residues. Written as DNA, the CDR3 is TGTGCCAGCTCTCAATTGGGAACGGACAGGAGACTCAACAATTCACCCCTCCACTTT. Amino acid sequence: CASSQLGTDRRLNNSPLHF.

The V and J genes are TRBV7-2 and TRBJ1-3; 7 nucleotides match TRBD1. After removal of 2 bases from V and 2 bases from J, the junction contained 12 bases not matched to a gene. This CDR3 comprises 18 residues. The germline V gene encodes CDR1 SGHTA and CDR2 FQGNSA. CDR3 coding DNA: TGTGCCAGCAGCTTACTGGGGGACAGTTTAATGCCTGGAAACACCATATATTTT. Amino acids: CASSLLGDSLMPGNTIYF.

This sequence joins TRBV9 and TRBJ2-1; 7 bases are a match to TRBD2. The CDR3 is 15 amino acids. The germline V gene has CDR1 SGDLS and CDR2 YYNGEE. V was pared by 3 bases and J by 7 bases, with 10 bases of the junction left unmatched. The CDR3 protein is CASSGVESSGNEQFF. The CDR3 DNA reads TGTGCCAGCAGCGGGGTGGAGTCTAGCGGTAATGAGCAGTTCTTC.

CDR3 residues: CASSLEQRRYEQYF. CDR3 in DNA: TGTGCCAGCAGCTTAGAACAGAGACGCTACGAGCAGTACTTC. This chain connects TRBV7-2 to TRBJ2-7, with D uncertain. Germline loops: CDR1 SGHTA, CDR2 FQGNSA. The CDR3 has 14 amino acids. The V end was cut by 1 base, the J end by 3 bases, with 10 bases between.

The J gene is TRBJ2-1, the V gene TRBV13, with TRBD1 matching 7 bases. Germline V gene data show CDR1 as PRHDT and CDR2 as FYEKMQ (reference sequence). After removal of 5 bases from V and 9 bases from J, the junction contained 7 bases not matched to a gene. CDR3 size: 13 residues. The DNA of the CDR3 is TGTGCCAGCAGCGTTACAGGGGCCGGTGAGCAGTTCTTC. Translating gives CASSVTGAGEQFF.

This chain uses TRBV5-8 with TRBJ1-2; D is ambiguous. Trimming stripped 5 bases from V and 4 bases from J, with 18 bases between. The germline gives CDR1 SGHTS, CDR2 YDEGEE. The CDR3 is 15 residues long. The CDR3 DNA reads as TGTGCCAGCAGTGCCCAGGACTCCTTACGCTATGGCTACACCTTC. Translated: CASSAQDSLRYGYTF.

As DNA, the CDR3 is TGCAGCGGGAAACAGTTAAGCACTGAAGCTTTCTTT. Protein product: CSGKQLSTEAFF. The rearrangement links TRBV29-1 to TRBJ1-1; D gene unclear. Trimming stripped 7 bases from V and 4 bases from J, with 13 bases between. Per the germline V gene, CDR1 is SQVTM and CDR2 is ANQGSEA. The CDR3 has 12 residues.

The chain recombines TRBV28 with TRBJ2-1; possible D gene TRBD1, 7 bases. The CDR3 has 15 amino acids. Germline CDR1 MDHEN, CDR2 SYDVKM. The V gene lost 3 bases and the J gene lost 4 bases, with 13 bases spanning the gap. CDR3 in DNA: TGTGCCAGCAGTTTCGCGGGACAGCTGTACAATGAGCAGTTCTTC. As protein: CASSFAGQLYNEQFF.

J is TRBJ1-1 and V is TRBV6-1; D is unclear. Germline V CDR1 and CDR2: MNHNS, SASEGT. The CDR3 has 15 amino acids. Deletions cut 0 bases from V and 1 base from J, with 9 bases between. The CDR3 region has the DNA TGTGCCAGCAGTGAAGCTTGGCGGGAGAACACTGAAGCTTTCTTT. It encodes CASSEAWRENTEAFF.

The CDR3 nucleotides read TGCACCAGCAGCCAACACAGACAGGTTCCCATCTATGGCTACACCTTC. This codes for CTSSQHRQVPIYGYTF. V usage is TRBV1 and J usage is TRBJ1-2; the DNA was not used to check the table's D call, TRBD1. TRBV1 is given as a pseudogene. CDR3 length: 16 residues.

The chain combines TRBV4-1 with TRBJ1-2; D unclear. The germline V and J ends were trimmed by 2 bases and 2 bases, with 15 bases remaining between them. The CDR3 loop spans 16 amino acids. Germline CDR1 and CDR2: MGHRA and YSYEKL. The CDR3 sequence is CASSQLGGELNYGYTF. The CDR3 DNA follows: TGCGCCAGCAGCCAATTGGGAGGAGAATTGAACTATGGCTACACCTTC.